Listed below are T cell receptor beta chains from one sample, sequenced in a study of T cell responses to AZD1222 COVID-19 vaccine. Profiling relied on immunoSEQ multiplex PCR, and the TCRdb table lists in-frame clones only, not all of them. The table includes 100,000 to 150,000 clones, 90% detected once. Material: peripheral blood, obtained on day 0 of MenACWY control vaccination. Receptor source: an adult in good health. Each CDR3 is given with its conserved first and last residue. The order of the fields is clone size, J gene, V gene, D gene, CDR3 protein, CDR3 DNA. The D gene is left open where the match is weak. Expanded clones are given a class, and other clones once, few, many or no size at all.

NA	TRBJ2-2	TRBV4-2	NA	CASSQEGWASRPNTGELFF	TGTGCCAGCAGCCAAGAGGGGTGGGCGTCGCGTCCGAACACCGGGGAGCTGTTTTTT
NA	TRBJ1-3	TRBV6-6	NA	CASSYSNGNTIYF	TGTGCCAGCAGTTACTCTAATGGAAACACCATATATTTT
NA	TRBJ1-2	TRBV7-9	TRBD1	CASSPWDRDGYGYTF	TGTGCCAGCAGCCCATGGGACAGGGATGGATATGGCTACACCTTC
NA	TRBJ1-5	TRBV15	NA	CATRDPKGNQPQHF	TGTGCCACCAGGGACCCTAAAGGCAATCAGCCCCAGCATTTT
NA	TRBJ2-3	TRBV7-9	TRBD1	CASSLVARVDRAVTDTQYF	TGTGCCAGCAGCTTAGTAGCTCGCGTCGACAGGGCGGTCACAGATACGCAGTATTTT
NA	TRBJ2-3	TRBV7-8	NA	CASSLLSGFELKADTQYF	TGTGCCAGCAGCTTGTTGTCGGGGTTTGAGTTAAAAGCAGATACGCAGTATTTT
NA	TRBJ2-2	TRBV29-1	TRBD2	CSVDFSGGNTGELFF	TGCAGCGTTGATTTTTCGGGAGGAAACACCGGGGAGCTGTTTTTT
NA	TRBJ2-5	TRBV7-9	TRBD1	CASSFGTGQETQYF	TGTGCCAGCAGCTTTGGGACAGGCCAAGAGACCCAGTACTTC
NA	TRBJ2-1	TRBV10-3	TRBD2	CAISGGVGSGSWDEQFF	TGTGCCATCAGTGGAGGAGTAGGAAGCGGGAGTTGGGATGAGCAGTTCTTC
NA	TRBJ2-2	TRBV3-1/TRBV3-2	TRBD1	CASSYMDRTGELFF	TGTGCCAGCAGCTACATGGACAGGACCGGGGAGCTGTTTTTT
NA	TRBJ2-7	TRBV7-2	NA	CASSSSGPRYEQYF	TGTGCCAGCAGCTCGAGCGGGCCGCGGTACGAGCAGTACTTC
NA	TRBJ2-5	TRBV5-1	TRBD2	CASSAGLAGPWETQYF	TGCGCCAGCAGCGCGGGACTAGCGGGGCCGTGGGAGACCCAGTACTTC
NA	TRBJ2-1	TRBV18	TRBD1	CASSPTGTGEFHEQFF	TGTGCCAGCTCACCCACCGGGACAGGGGAGTTCCATGAGCAGTTCTTC
NA	TRBJ1-5	TRBV6-1	NA	CASSESGISNQPQHF	TGTGCCAGCAGTGAATCTGGAATTAGCAATCAGCCCCAGCATTTT
NA	TRBJ1-6	TRBV3-1/TRBV3-2	NA	CASSQDGGAGASSYNSPLHF	TGTGCCAGCAGCCAAGATGGCGGCGCAGGGGCTAGCTCCTATAATTCACCCCTCCACTTT
few	TRBJ1-2	TRBV28	NA	CASSTTLNYGYTF	TGTGCCAGCAGTACGACCCTTAACTATGGCTACACCTTC
NA	TRBJ2-3	TRBV5-1	NA	CASSSTDTQYF	TGCGCCAGCAGCTCCACAGATACGCAGTATTTT